This entry concerns a single T cell receptor (beta chain). Its antigen is not identified. These data originate in a study of CD8 T cells in Susac syndrome. Study at large: Patients with Susac syndrome were, at the time of blood collection, therapy-naive, maintained on corticosteroids, or maintained on intravenous immunoglobulin alone. Study observations and caveats: As acknowledged by the study, its TCR sequencing and HLA analysis included a relatively small number of individuals.

Random hexamers served to reverse transcribe about 0.45 to 1 ug RNA. TCRdb used MiXCR to reprocess the immunoSEQ multiplex PCR reads, holding one entry per CDR3 protein. The sample carries under 110,000 distinct CDR3 sequences, roughly 94% recorded once. The CDR3 runs 14 residues. Germline V gene data show CDR1 as LGHNA and CDR2 as YSLEER. The junction had 2 bases not matched to a gene; V was cut back by 3 bases and J by 6 bases. The rearrangement uses TRBV4-3 and TRBJ2-2; 9 bases fit TRBD2. The source is a human donor with Susac syndrome. Sequenced input: CD8+ T cells from PBMCs. CDR3 in amino acids: CASSQGLAAGELFF. The CDR3 DNA is TGCGCCAGCAGCCAGGGACTAGCCGCCGGGGAGCTGTTTTTT.